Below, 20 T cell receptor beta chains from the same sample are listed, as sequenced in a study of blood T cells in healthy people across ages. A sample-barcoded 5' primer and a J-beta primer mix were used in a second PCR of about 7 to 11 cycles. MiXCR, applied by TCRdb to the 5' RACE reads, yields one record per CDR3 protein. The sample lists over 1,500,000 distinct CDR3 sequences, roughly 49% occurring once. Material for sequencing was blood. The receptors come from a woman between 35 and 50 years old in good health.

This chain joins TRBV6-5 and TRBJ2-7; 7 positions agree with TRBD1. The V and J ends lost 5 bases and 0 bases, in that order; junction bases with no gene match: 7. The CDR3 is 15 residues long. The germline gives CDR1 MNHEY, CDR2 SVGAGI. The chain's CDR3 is CASSPRRQGSYEQYF. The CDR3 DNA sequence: TGTGCCAGCAGTCCCCGTCGACAGGGCTCCTACGAGCAGTACTTC.

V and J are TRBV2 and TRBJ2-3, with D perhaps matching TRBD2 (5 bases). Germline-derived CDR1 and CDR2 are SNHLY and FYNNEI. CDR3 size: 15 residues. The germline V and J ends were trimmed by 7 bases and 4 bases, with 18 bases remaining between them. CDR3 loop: CASNVLAMGADTQYF. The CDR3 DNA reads TGTGCCAGCAACGTCCTAGCCATGGGTGCAGATACGCAGTATTTT.

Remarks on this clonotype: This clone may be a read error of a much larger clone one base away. The CDR3 DNA reads TGTGTCAGCAGTGATCGGGGCAATGAGCAGTTCTTC. Its protein is CVSSDRGNEQFF. The V gene is TRBV6-1, the J gene TRBJ2-1; D might be TRBD2 (5 bases). Per the germline V gene, CDR1 is MNHNS and CDR2 is SASEGT. There are 12 residues in the CDR3.

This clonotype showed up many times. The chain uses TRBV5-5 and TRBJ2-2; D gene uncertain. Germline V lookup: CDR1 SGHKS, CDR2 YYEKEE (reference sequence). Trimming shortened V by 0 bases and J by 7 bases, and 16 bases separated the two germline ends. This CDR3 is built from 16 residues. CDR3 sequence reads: CASSLVMLAMDGELFF. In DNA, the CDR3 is TGTGCCAGCAGCTTGGTGATGTTAGCAATGGACGGGGAGCTGTTTTTT.

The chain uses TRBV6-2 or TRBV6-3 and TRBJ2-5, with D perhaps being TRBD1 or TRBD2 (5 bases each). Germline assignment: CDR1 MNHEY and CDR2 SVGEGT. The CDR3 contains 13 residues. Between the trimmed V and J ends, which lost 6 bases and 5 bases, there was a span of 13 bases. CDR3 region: CASRTGQPETQYF. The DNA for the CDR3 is TGTGCCAGCAGAACGGGGCAGCCGGAGACCCAGTACTTC.

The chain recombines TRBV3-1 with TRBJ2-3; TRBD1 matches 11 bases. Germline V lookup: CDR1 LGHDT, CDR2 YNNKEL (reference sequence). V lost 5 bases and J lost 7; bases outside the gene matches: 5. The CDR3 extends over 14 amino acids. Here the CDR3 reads CASSGTGGRNTQYF. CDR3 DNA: TGTGCCAGCAGCGGGACAGGGGGGCGGAATACGCAGTATTTT.

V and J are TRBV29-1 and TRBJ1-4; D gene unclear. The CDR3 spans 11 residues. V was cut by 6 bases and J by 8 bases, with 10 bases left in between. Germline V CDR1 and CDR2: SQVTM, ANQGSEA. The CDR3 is CSVRSGEKLFF. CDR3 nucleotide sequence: TGCAGCGTCCGATCGGGGGAAAAACTGTTTTTT. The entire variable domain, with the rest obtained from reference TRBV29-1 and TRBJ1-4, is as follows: SAVISQKPSRDICQRGTSLTIQCQVDSQVTMMFWYRQQPGQSLTLIATANQGSEATYESGFVIDKFPISRPNLTFSTLTVSNMSPEDSSIYLCSVRSGEKLFFGSGTQLSVL.

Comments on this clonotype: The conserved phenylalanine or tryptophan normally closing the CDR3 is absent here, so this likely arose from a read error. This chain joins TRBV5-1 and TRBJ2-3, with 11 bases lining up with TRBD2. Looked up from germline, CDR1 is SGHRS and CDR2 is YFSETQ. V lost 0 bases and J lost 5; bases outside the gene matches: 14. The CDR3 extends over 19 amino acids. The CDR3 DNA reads TGCGCCAGCAGCTTGGAACTAGCGGGGGTGAAACCTAATGGAGATACGCAGTATTCT. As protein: CASSLELAGVKPNGDTQYS.

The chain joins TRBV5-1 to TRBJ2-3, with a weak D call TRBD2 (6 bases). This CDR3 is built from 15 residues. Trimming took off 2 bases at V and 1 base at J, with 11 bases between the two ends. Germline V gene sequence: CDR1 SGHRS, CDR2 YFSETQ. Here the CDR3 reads CASSFADYGTDTQYF. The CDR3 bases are TGCGCCAGCAGCTTCGCGGACTACGGCACAGATACGCAGTATTTT.

The CDR3 DNA reads as TGTGCCAGCACCTCCGGAGGGGCGGGGACCGGGGAGCTGTTTTTT. Protein: CASTSGGAGTGELFF. The rearrangement links TRBV4-2 to TRBJ2-2; D is perhaps TRBD2 (6 bases). V was pared by 7 bases and J by 5 bases, with 17 bases between. The CDR3 is 15 amino acids. Germline CDR1 and CDR2: LGHNA and YNFKEQ.

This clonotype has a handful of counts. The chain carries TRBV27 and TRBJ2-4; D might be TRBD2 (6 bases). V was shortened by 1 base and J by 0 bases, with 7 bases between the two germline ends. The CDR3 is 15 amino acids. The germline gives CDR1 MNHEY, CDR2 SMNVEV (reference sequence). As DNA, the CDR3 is TGTGCCAGCAGTTTATGGGGGGAAGCCAAAAACATTCAGTACTTC. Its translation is CASSLWGEAKNIQYF.

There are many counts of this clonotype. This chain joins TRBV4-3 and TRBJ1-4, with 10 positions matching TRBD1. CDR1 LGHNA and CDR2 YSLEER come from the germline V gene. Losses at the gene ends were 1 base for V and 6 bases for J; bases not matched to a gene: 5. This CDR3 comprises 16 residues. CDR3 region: CASSQATGTGDEKLFF. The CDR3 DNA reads TGCGCCAGCAGCCAAGCGACCGGGACAGGGGATGAAAAACTGTTTTTT.

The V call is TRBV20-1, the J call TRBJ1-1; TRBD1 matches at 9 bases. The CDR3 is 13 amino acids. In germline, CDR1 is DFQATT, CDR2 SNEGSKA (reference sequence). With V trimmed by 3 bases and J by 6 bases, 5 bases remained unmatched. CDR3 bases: TGCAGTGCTAGGCGGGACAGGGACGCTGAAGCTTTCTTT. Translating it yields CSARRDRDAEAFF.

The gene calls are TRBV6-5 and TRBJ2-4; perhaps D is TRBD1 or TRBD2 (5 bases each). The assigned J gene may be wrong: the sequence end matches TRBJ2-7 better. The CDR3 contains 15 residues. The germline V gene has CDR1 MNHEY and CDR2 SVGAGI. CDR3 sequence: CASSYDQGPSYEQYF. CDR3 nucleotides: TGTGCCAGCAGTTACGATCAGGGACCATCCTACGAGCAGTACTTC.

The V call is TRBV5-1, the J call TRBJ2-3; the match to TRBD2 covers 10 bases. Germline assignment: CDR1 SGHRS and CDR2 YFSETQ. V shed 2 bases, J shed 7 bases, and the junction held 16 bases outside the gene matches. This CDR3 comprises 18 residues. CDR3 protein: CASSLLPPIAGGRNTQYF. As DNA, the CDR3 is TGCGCCAGCAGCTTACTCCCGCCTATAGCGGGGGGCCGCAATACGCAGTATTTT. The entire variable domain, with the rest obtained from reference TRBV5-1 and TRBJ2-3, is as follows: KAGVTQTPRYLIKTRGQQVTLSCSPISGHRSVSWYQQTPGQGLQFLFEYFSETQRNKGNFPGRFSGRQFSNSRSEMNVSTLELGDSALYLCASSLLPPIAGGRNTQYFGPGTRLTVL.

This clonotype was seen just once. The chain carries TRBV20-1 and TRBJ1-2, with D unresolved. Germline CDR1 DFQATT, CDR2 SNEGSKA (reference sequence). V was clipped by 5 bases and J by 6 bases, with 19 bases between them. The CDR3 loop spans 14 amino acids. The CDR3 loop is CSAAAQGSRNGYTF. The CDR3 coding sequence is TGCAGTGCTGCCGCACAAGGGAGTAGGAATGGCTACACCTTC.

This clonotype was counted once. The DNA of the CDR3 is TGTGCCAGCAGGAGACAAACCCAGGGCCACGAGCAGTACTTC. Translating gives CASRRQTQGHEQYF. The genes are TRBV6-1 and TRBJ2-7, with TRBD1 as a possible D gene (5 bases). V lost 6 bases to trimming and J lost 5 bases, with 17 bases between them. CDR3 length: 14 residues. The germline V gene encodes CDR1 MNHNS and CDR2 SASEGT.

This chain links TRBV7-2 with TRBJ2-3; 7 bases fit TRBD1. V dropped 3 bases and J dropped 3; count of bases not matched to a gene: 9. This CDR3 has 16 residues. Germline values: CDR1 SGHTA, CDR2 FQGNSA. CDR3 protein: CASSFRQGKVTDTQYF. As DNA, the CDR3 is TGTGCCAGCAGCTTCAGACAGGGAAAGGTTACAGATACGCAGTATTTT.

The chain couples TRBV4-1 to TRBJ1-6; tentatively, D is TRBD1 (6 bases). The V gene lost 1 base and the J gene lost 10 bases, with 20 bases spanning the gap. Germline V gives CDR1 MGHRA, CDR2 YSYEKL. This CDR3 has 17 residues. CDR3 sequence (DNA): TGCGCCAGCAGCCAAGTTGGCTCGAACAGGGCAAGGTCACCCCTCCACTTT. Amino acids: CASSQVGSNRARSPLHF.

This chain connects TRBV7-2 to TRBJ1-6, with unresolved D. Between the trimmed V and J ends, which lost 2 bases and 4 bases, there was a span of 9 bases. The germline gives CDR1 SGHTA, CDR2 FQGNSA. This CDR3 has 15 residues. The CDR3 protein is CASSLMATYNSPLHF. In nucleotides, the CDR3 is TGTGCCAGCAGCTTAATGGCGACGTATAATTCACCCCTCCACTTT.